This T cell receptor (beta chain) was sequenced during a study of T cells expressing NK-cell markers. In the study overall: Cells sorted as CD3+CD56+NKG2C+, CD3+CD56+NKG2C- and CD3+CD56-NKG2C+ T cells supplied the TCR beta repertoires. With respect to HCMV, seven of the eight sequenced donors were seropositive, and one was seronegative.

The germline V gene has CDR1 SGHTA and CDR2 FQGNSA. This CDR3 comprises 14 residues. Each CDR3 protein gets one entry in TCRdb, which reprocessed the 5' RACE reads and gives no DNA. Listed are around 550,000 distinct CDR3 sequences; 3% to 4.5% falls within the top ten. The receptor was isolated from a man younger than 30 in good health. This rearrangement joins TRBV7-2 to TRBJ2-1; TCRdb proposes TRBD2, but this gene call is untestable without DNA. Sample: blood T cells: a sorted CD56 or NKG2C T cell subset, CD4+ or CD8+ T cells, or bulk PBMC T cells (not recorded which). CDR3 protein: CASSQGLAYNEQFF.